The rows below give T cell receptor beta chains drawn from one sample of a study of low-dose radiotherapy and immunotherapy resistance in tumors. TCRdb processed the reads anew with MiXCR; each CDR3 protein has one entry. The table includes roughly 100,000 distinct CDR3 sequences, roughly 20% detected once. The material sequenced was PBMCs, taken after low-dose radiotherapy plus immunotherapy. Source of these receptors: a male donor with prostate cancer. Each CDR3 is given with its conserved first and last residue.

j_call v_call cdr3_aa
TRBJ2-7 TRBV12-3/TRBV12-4 CASSFGLAGGPYEQYF
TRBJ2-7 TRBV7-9 CASSPGGTNYEQYF
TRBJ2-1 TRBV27 CASSLSRGPHNEQFF
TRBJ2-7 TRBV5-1 CASSWTGDYEQYF
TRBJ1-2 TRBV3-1 CASSQLEYGYTF
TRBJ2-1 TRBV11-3 CASSVDPSSYNEQFF
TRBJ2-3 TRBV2 CASSDLAGGEDTQYF
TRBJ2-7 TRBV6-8 CASAPGQGRYEQYF
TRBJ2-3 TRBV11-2 CASSGSGLGTDTQYF
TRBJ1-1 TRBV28 CASSFFITVNTEAFF
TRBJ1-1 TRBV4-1 CASSQERGLEAEAFF
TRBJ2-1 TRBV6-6 CASNPGVHEQFF
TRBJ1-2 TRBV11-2 CASSFPPGSYGYTF
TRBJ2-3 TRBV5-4 CASSQGQTTDTQYF
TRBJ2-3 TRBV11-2 CASLYGGAADTQYF
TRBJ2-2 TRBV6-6 CATSRGPTGELFF
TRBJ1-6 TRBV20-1 CSARETGRNSPLHF
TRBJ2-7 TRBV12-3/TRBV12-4 CASSFLRGQGTYEQYF
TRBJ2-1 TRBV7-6 CASSLGGGNEQFF
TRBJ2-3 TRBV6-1 CASTRRGGPWDTQYF
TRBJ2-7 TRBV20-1 CSATDRGRGEQYF
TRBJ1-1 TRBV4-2 CASSLDRGATEAFF
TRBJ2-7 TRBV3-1 CASSQGTAGDEQYF
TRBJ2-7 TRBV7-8 CASSGPLPGTGKPPYEQYF
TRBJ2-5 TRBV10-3 CAISGPKETQYF
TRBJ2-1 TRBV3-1 CASSLDASSYNEQFF
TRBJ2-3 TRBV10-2 CASSVGGPGGNTQYF
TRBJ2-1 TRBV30 CAWSPVSSSYNEQFF
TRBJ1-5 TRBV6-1 CASSEPSGNQPQHF
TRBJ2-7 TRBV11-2 CASSPETQGNEQYF
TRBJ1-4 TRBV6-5 CASRRIRGEYEKLFF
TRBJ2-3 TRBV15 CATSRASRRDTQYF
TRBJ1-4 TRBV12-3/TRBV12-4 CASSFKEKLFF
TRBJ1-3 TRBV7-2 CASSPTGLGNTIYF
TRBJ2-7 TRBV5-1 CASSLFSHEQYF
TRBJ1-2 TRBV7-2 CASSEGGKGYTF
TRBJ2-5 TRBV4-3 CASSRRLGETQYF
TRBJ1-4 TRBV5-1 CASSPGTDNEKLFF
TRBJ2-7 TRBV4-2 CASSQIADPTYEQYF
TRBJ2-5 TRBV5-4 CASSPGTSGGTKETQYF
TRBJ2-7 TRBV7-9 CASSPGHLREQYF
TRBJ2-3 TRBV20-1 CSASQSGGVLGDTQYF
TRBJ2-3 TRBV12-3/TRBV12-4 CASSELADSTDTQYF
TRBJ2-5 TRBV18 CASSPGQSVETQYF
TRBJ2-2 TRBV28 CASDATGELFF
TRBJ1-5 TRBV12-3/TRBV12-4 CASSLNSNQPQHF
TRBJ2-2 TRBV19 CASSTIGLAGPAGGELFF
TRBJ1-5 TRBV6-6 CASRGTGDQPQHF
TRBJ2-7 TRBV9 CASSVVADPGVEQYF
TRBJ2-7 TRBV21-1 CASSQTGTYEQYF
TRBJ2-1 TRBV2 CASSEYGATNEQFF
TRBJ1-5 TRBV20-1 CSAQEYLDQPQHF
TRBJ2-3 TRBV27 CASSLRRSDTQYF
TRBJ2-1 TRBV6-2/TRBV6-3 CASTAGGEYNEQFF
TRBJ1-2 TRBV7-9 CASSSSGLTEVYGYTF
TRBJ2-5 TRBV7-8 CASSTDRAGETQYF
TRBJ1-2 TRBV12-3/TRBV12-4 CASSSGTARDGYTF
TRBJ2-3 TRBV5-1 CASSLQLSGGTDTQYF